This T cell receptor beta chain was recovered during a study of CD8 T cells in Susac syndrome. In germline, CDR1 is SGHRS, CDR2 YFSETQ. This CDR3 has 14 amino acids. Trimming took 3 bases from V and 5 from J, leaving 14 bases between them. TCR beta sequencing covered blood CD8+ and CD4+ T cells. Controls were age- and sex-matched healthy donors. In contrast to the negatively isolated CD8+ and CD4+ T cells, TEMRA cells were FACS-enriched. Reverse transcription used about 0.45 to 1 ug RNA and random hexamers. The amplification used immunoSEQ multiplex PCR on TCR beta CDR3; it spanned 54 Vbeta and 13 Jbeta. MiXCR, applied by TCRdb to the immunoSEQ multiplex PCR reads, yields one record per CDR3 protein. Here the sample spans 100,000 to 150,000 distinct CDR3 sequences, about 94% being singletons. This clonotype was detected once.

The chain combines TRBV5-1 with TRBJ1-1; tentatively, D is TRBD1 (6 bases). This receptor was obtained from a human donor in good health. Sequencing used CD4+ T cells from PBMCs. The CDR3 nucleotides are TGCGCCAGCAGCTCCCAGGGGCTGGAGACTGAAGCTTTCTTT. Its translation is CASSSQGLETEAFF.